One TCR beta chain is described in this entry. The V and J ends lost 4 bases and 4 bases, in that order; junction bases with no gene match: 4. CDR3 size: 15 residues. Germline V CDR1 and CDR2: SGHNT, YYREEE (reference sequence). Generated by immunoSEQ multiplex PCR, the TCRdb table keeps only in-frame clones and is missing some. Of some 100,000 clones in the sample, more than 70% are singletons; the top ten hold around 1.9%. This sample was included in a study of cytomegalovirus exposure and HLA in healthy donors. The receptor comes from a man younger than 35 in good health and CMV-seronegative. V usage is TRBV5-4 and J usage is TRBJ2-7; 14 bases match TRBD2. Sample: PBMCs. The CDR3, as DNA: TGTGCCAGCAGCGCGGGACTAGCGGGGGTATACGAGCAGTACTTC. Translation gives CASSAGLAGVYEQYF.